Each of the 18 T cell receptor beta chains below was sequenced from the same sample in a study of type 1 and type 2 diabetes patients. The PCR template was genomic DNA. A primer set of 30 forward and 13 reverse primers amplified the CDR3. TCRdb processed the multiplex PCR reads anew with MiXCR; each CDR3 protein has one entry. The profile shows 280,000 or so distinct CDR3 sequences, around 47% of them singletons. The specimen sequenced was peripheral blood mononuclear cells (PBMCs). Receptor source: a man aged 18 to 29 with type 2 diabetes.

This chain connects TRBV30 to TRBJ1-5; D perhaps matches TRBD1 (6 bases). The V gene lost 0 bases and the J gene lost 7 bases, with 10 bases spanning the gap. Germline V CDR1 and CDR2: GTSNPN, SVGIG (reference sequence). CDR3 length: 13 residues. CDR3 nucleotides: TGTGCCTGGAGTGTAGCAGGGGACCAGCCCCAGCATTTT. Encoded protein: CAWSVAGDQPQHF.

This clonotype appeared a single time. The genes are TRBV6-1 and TRBJ1-6; D is ambiguous. CDR3 length equals 18 residues. CDR1 is MNHNS and CDR2 is SASEGT in the germline V gene. The V gene lost 2 bases and the J gene lost 0 bases, with 14 bases spanning the gap. CDR3 sequence (DNA): TGTGCCAGCAGTGAATTGGAACAGCGTGTCTCCTATAATTCACCCCTCCACTTT. It yields the protein CASSELEQRVSYNSPLHF.

This sequence joins TRBV6-5 and TRBJ2-3; 7 nucleotides match TRBD2. The germline V gene has CDR1 MNHEY and CDR2 SVGAGI. The V segment lost 6 bases and the J segment 9 bases; nucleotides outside the gene matches: 6. The CDR3 spans 12 residues. The CDR3, as DNA: TGTGCCAGCAGCCGAGCGGGAACGACGCAGTATTTT. Translating it yields CASSRAGTTQYF.

The V call is TRBV20-1, the J call TRBJ2-7, with D uncertain. This CDR3 contains 14 residues. The germline V gene encodes CDR1 DFQATT and CDR2 SNEGSKA (reference sequence). V was trimmed by 1 base and J by 0 bases, leaving 10 bases between them. Written as DNA, the CDR3 is TGCAGTGCTAGAGTTTACCTCAGCTCCTACGAGCAGTACTTC. Amino acid sequence: CSARVYLSSYEQYF.

J is TRBJ2-7 and V is TRBV27; 8 positions agree with TRBD2. The CDR3 runs to 13 residues. CDR1 and CDR2 from the germline V gene are MNHEY and SMNVEV (reference sequence). Trimming took 6 bases from V and 5 from J; bases not matched to a gene: 6. The CDR3 region has the DNA TGTGCCAGCAGCATTCTCGGGAGGGACGAGCAGTACTTC. It translates to CASSILGRDEQYF.

This clonotype showed up just a few times. The V call is TRBV2, the J call TRBJ2-3, with D unclear. V was trimmed by 6 bases and J by 3 bases, leaving 16 bases between them. Germline lookup yields CDR1 SNHLY and CDR2 FYNNEI. This CDR3 contains 15 residues. The CDR3 reads CASRAWDGGTDTQYF. In nucleotides, the CDR3 is TGTGCCAGCAGGGCATGGGATGGCGGAACAGATACGCAGTATTTT.

The chain has TRBV7-2 and TRBJ1-2, with D possibly TRBD1 on 5 matching bases. V dropped 6 bases and J dropped 2 bases, with 19 bases sitting between them. The CDR3 spans 16 residues. Looked up from germline, CDR1 is SGHTA and CDR2 is FQGNSA. The CDR3 loop is CASSYSMRGGNYGYTF. CDR3 in DNA: TGTGCCAGCAGTTACTCGATGCGGGGCGGGAACTATGGCTACACCTTC.

The chain employs TRBV6-6 and TRBJ2-7; 11 bases map to TRBD2. This CDR3 spans 15 amino acids. Germline V lookup: CDR1 MNHNY, CDR2 SVGAGI (reference sequence). V gave up 6 bases and J gave up 3 bases; unmatched junction bases: 7. The CDR3: CASRHHGTSGYEQYF. In DNA, the CDR3 is TGTGCCAGCAGACATCACGGGACTAGCGGCTACGAGCAGTACTTC.

This chain joins TRBV7-3 and TRBJ1-2; the match to TRBD1 covers 10 bases. The CDR3 contains 15 residues. J lost 1 base, V lost 6 bases, and 5 bases had no gene match. From germline, CDR1 is SGHTA and CDR2 FQGTGA. The CDR3 reads CASSVGDRGNYGYTF. The DNA of the CDR3 is TGTGCCAGCAGTGTGGGGGACAGGGGTAACTATGGCTACACCTTC.

In the case of this clonotype: The germline gene is not matched at one end of the junction; a read error may be the cause. V is TRBV5-1 and J is TRBJ1-1, with no clear D. The CDR3 has 15 residues. CDR1 SGHRS and CDR2 YFSETQ come from the germline V gene. The CDR3 here is CASNNSTPMGTEAYF. The CDR3 region has the DNA TGCGCCAGCAACAATTCGACCCCGATGGGCACTGAAGCTTACTTT. Full variable domain (missing parts from reference TRBV5-1 and TRBJ1-1): KAGVTQTPRYLIKTRGQQVTLSCSPISGHRSVSWYQQTPGQGLQFLFEYFSETQRNKGNFPGRFSGRQFSNSRSEMNVSTLELGDSALYLCASNNSTPMGTEAYFGQGTRLTVV.

The chain has TRBV28 and TRBJ2-7, with D possibly called TRBD1 or TRBD2 (5 bases each). The CDR3 extends over 15 amino acids. The germline V and J ends were trimmed by 2 bases and 0 bases, with 11 bases remaining between them. Germline V gene lookup returns CDR1 MDHEN and CDR2 SYDVKM. CDR3 sequence reads: CASSLARGGSYEQYF. The CDR3 DNA is TGTGCCAGCAGTTTAGCCCGTGGGGGCTCCTACGAGCAGTACTTC.

This clonotype came up a few times. The chain has TRBV20-1 and TRBJ2-5; D gene uncertain. The germline gives CDR1 DFQATT, CDR2 SNEGSKA (reference sequence). V shed 0 bases and J shed 3 bases, with 14 bases lying between them. The CDR3 covers 15 residues. The CDR3 DNA reads as TGCAGTGCTAGAGATTACCGCAGCGTAGAAGAGACCCAGTACTTC. It specifies CSARDYRSVEETQYF.

This clonotype was detected only once. CDR3 DNA sequence: TGTGCCTGGAGTGGTGGGGCGACAATCTGGGAAAAACTGTTTTTT. Translating it yields CAWSGGATIWEKLFF. The rearrangement links TRBV7-2 to TRBJ1-4, with D maybe TRBD1 (5 bases). This CDR3 has 15 amino acids. The V end was cut by 11 bases, the J end by 8 bases, with 24 bases between. Germline V lookup: CDR1 SGHTA, CDR2 FQGNSA.

There are a few counts of this clonotype. The CDR3 sequence: CSARVSGREGTDTQYF. CDR3 DNA: TGCAGTGCTAGAGTTAGCGGGCGGGAGGGCACAGATACGCAGTATTTT. This chain uses TRBV20-1 with TRBJ2-3, with 8 bases identical to TRBD2. Per the germline V gene, CDR1 is DFQATT and CDR2 is SNEGSKA (reference sequence). There are 16 residues in the CDR3. Trimming took 1 base from V and 1 from J; bases not matched to a gene: 7.

This chain connects TRBV10-1 to TRBJ1-5; D call uncertain. The CDR3 length is 14 residues. Germline values: CDR1 WNHNN, CDR2 SYGVQD (reference sequence). V shed 0 bases and J shed 6 bases, with 9 bases lying between them. CDR3 protein: CASSESGVFQPQHF. The CDR3 coding sequence is TGCGCCAGCAGTGAGTCTGGGGTTTTTCAGCCCCAGCATTTT.

A few counts support this clonotype. In DNA form, the CDR3 reads TGTGCCAGCAGCTTGGGGACTAGGCCCACAGATACGCAGTATTTT. This codes for CASSLGTRPTDTQYF. The chain carries TRBV7-2 and TRBJ2-3; 8 bases are a match to TRBD2. Trimming at V came to 3 bases and at J to 2 bases, leaving 4 bases not matched to a gene. The CDR3 is 15 residues long. CDR1 is SGHTA, CDR2 FQGNSA, per germline.

The chain has TRBV28 and TRBJ2-7, with 7 nucleotides matching TRBD2. The CDR3 has 17 amino acids. The ends lost 4 bases at V and 0 bases at J; junction bases unmatched: 12. Germline-derived CDR1 and CDR2 are MDHEN and SYDVKM. This CDR3 is CASSSPYMAGASYEQYF. The CDR3 DNA reads TGTGCCAGCAGTTCCCCTTATATGGCGGGAGCCTCCTACGAGCAGTACTTC.

The V gene is TRBV7-3, the J gene TRBJ2-2; 11 bases agree with TRBD2. Germline V gene data show CDR1 as SGHTA and CDR2 as FQGTGA. Trimming at V came to 2 bases and at J to 5 bases, leaving 10 bases not matched to a gene. The CDR3 loop spans 18 amino acids. CDR3 region: CASSLASGGPSRTGELFF. The CDR3 bases are TGTGCCAGCAGCTTAGCTAGCGGGGGGCCCAGCAGGACCGGGGAGCTGTTTTTT. The full variable domain, its missing parts supplied by reference TRBV7-3 and TRBJ2-2, is GAGVSQTPSNKVTEKGKYVELRCDPISGHTALYWYRQSLGQGPEFLIYFQGTGAADDSGLPNDRFFAVRPEGSVSTLKIQRTERGDSAVYLCASSLASGGPSRTGELFFGEGSRLTVL.